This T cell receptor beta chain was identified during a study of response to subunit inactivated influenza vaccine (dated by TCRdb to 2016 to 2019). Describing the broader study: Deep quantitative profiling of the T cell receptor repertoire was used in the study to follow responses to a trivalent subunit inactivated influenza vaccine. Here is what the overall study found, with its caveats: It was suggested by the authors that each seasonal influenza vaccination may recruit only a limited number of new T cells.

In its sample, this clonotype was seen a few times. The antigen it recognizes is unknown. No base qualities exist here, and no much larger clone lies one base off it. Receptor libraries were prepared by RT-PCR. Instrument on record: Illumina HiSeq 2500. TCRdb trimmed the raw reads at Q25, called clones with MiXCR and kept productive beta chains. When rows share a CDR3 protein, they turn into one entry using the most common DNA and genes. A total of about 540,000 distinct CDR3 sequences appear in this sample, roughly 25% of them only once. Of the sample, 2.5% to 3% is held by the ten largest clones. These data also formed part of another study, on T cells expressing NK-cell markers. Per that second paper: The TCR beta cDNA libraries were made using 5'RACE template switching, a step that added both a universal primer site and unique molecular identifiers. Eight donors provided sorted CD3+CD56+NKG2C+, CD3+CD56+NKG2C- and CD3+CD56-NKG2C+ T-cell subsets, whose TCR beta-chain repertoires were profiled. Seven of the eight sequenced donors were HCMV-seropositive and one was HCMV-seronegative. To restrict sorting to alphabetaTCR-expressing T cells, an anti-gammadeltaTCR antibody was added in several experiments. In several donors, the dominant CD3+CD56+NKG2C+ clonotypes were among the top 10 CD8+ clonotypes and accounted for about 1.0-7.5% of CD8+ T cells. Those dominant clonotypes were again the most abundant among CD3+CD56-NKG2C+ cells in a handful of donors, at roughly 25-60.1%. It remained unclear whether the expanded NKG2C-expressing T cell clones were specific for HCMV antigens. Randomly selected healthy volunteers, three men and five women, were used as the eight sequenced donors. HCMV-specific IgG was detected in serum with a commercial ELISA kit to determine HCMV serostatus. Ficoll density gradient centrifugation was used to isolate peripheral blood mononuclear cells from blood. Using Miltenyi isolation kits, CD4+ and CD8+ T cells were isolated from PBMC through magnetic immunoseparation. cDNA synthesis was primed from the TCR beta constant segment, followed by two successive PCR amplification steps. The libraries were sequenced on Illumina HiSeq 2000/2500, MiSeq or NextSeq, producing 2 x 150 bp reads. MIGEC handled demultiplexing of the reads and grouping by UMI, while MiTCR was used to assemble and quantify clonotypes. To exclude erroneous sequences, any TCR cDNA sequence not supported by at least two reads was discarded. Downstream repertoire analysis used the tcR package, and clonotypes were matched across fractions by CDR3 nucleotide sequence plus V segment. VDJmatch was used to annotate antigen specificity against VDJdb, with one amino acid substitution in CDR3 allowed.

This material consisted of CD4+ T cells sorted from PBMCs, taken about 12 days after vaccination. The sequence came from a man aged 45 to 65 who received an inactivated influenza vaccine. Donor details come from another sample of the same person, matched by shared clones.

The CDR3: CASSDRGQETQYF. Read as DNA, the sequence is TGCGCCAGCAGTGATAGAGGCCAAGAGACCCAGTACTTC. In this chain, TRBV10-2 is recombined with TRBJ2-5, with the D gene not clear enough to name. At the junction V is shortened by 3 bases and J by 1 base, with 6 bases in between. The germline V gene specifies WSHSY as CDR1 and SAAADI as CDR2. The CDR3 runs 13 amino acids, cysteine and phenylalanine included. CDR3 DNA only is kept here, 39 bases in frame from base 1.